The present T cell receptor (beta chain) was sequenced within a study of blood T cell repertoires in COVID-19. Across the study: T cells, B-cell-depleted T cells, or PBMCs supplied cDNA or gDNA.

This clone was seen a single time. TCRdb keeps only in-frame clones here, not all; method: immunoSEQ multiplex PCR. The sample holds about 150,000 clones, roughly 86% seen once. The V end was cut by 0 bases, the J end by 10 bases, with 15 bases between. CDR3 length: 15 amino acids. CDR1 MGHRA and CDR2 YSYEKL come from the germline V gene. The sequenced material came from peripheral blood. This receptor was identified in a human donor with acute or convalescent COVID-19. The donor label of this sample is uncertain. This sequence joins TRBV4-1 and TRBJ1-4; tentatively, D is TRBD1 (5 bases). The CDR3 DNA sequence: TGCGCCAGCAGCCAAGAAATCCCACCGGGGGGAAAACTGTTTTTT. Its translation: CASSQEIPPGGKLFF.